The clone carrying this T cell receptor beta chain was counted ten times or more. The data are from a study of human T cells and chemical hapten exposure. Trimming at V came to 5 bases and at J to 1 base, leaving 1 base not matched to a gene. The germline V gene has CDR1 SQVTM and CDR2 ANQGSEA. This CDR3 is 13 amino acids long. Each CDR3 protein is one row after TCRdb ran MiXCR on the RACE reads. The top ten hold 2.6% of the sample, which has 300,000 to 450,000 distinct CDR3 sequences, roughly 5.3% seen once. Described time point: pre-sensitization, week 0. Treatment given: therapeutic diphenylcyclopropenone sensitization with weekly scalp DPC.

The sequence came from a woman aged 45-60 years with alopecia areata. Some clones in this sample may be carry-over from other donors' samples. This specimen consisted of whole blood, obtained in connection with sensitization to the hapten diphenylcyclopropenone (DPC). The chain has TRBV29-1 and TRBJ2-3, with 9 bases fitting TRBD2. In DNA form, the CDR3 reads TGCAGCGTTTTAGCGGGGGGCACAGATACGCAGTATTTT. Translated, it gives CSVLAGGTDTQYF.